The 23 T cell receptor beta chains reported below all come from one sample, sequenced in a study of blood T cell repertoires in COVID-19. The method was immunoSEQ multiplex PCR; TCRdb's version includes in-frame clones alone and lacks a portion of them. Of 400,000 or so clones in the sample, around 90% were seen once. Sequences were obtained from PBMCs or T cells enriched from blood (not recorded which). Receptors were obtained from a woman aged 40 to 55 with acute COVID-19.

This clone was recorded once. The chain is built from TRBV2 and TRBJ1-2; tentative D call: TRBD1 (5 bases). Germline CDR1 SNHLY, CDR2 FYNNEI. Between the trimmed V and J ends, which lost 7 bases and 2 bases, there was a span of 17 bases. CDR3 length equals 15 residues. The CDR3 sequence is CASTPTEGPNYGYTF. Written as DNA, the CDR3 is TGTGCCAGCACACCCACGGAGGGGCCCAACTATGGCTACACCTTC.

The chain carries TRBV18 and TRBJ1-2; TRBD1 matches 8 bases. The CDR3 spans 15 residues. The germline gives CDR1 KGHSH, CDR2 LQKENI. V lost 5 bases, J lost 6 bases, and 11 bases stayed unmatched. The CDR3 reads CASSASRGREDGYTF. CDR3 DNA: TGTGCCAGCTCAGCTTCCAGGGGGCGCGAAGATGGCTACACCTTC.

The rearrangement links TRBV3-1 (or the pseudogene TRBV3-2) to TRBJ2-7; D possibly corresponds to TRBD2 (6 bases). The CDR3 loop spans 17 amino acids. Trimming stripped 4 bases from V and 2 bases from J, with 21 bases between. Germline V lookup: CDR1 LGHDT, CDR2 YNNKEL (reference sequence). CDR3 amino acids: CASSPQSPGAKAYEQYF. In nucleotides, the CDR3 is TGTGCCAGCAGCCCACAATCGCCGGGAGCCAAAGCCTACGAGCAGTACTTC.

The CDR3 DNA follows: TGTGCCAGCAGTTTATCCTGGACAGGGGGCACCGGGGAGCTGTTTTTT. Protein product: CASSLSWTGGTGELFF. This chain joins TRBV27 and TRBJ2-2; 10 bases are shared with TRBD1. The V segment lost 0 bases and the J segment 4 bases; nucleotides outside the gene matches: 2. CDR3 length: 16 residues. In germline, CDR1 is MNHEY, CDR2 SMNVEV (reference sequence).

This chain connects TRBV27 to TRBJ1-2; tentatively, D is TRBD1 (6 bases). The germline gives CDR1 MNHEY, CDR2 SMNVEV (reference sequence). The V end lost 3 bases, the J end lost 6 bases, and 11 bases lay between the germline ends. The CDR3 consists of 13 residues. The CDR3 spells CASSFHRTDGYTF. CDR3 coding DNA: TGTGCCAGCAGTTTTCATCGGACAGATGGCTACACCTTC.

V gene TRBV3-1 (or the pseudogene TRBV3-2) combines with J gene TRBJ1-1; D might be TRBD1 (6 bases). Trimming stripped 1 base from V and 1 base from J, with 7 bases between. This CDR3 is built from 14 residues. Germline V CDR1 and CDR2: LGHDT, YNNKEL (reference sequence). The CDR3 is CASSQGQANTEAFF. In DNA form, the CDR3 reads TGTGCCAGCAGCCAAGGACAGGCGAACACTGAAGCTTTCTTT.

CDR3 DNA sequence: TGTGCCAGCAGTGGAACGGGGGAGGGGACAGATACGCAGTATTTT. Protein sequence: CASSGTGEGTDTQYF. The rearrangement links TRBV6-4 to TRBJ2-3; 7 nucleotides match TRBD2. The CDR3 has 15 amino acids. The J segment lost 3 bases and the V segment lost 4 bases, leaving 7 bases of the junction unmatched. CDR1 and CDR2 (germline): MRHNA, SNTAGT.

This clone was seen just once. J is TRBJ2-1 and V is TRBV5-1; 7 bases map to TRBD1. CDR1 and CDR2 (germline): SGHRS, YFSETQ. Trimming at V came to 5 bases and at J to 4 bases, leaving 15 bases not matched to a gene. CDR3 length: 17 residues. The CDR3 coding sequence is TGCGCCAGCAGGCGCTCTGGGACAGACTTCACTTACAATGAGCAGTTCTTC. Translating it yields CASRRSGTDFTYNEQFF.

This chain links TRBV13 with TRBJ1-1; D call uncertain. Germline CDR1 reads PRHDT; CDR2 reads FYEKMQ (reference sequence). The V end lost 4 bases, the J end lost 2 bases, and 5 bases lay between the germline ends. The CDR3 has 12 amino acids. Here the CDR3 DNA reads TGTGCCAGCAGCTCAGTTAACACTGAAGCTTTCTTT. Its translation: CASSSVNTEAFF.

This sequence joins TRBV3-1 (or the pseudogene TRBV3-2) and TRBJ2-3; TRBD2 matches at 11 bases. Germline loops: CDR1 LGHDT, CDR2 YNNKEL (reference sequence). The CDR3 has 16 amino acids. With V trimmed by 1 base and J by 0 bases, 0 bases remained unmatched. Here the CDR3 reads CASSQASGGSTDTQYF. In DNA form, the CDR3 reads TGTGCCAGCAGCCAAGCTAGCGGGGGGAGCACAGATACGCAGTATTTT.

This clone was observed a handful of times. This chain uses TRBV2 with TRBJ1-1; D possibly corresponds to TRBD1 (6 bases). CDR1 is SNHLY, CDR2 FYNNEI, per germline. The CDR3 runs 16 residues. Between the trimmed V and J ends, which lost 7 bases and 1 base, there was a span of 19 bases. CDR3 in amino acids: CASIRTAEGSNTEAFF. Written as DNA, the CDR3 is TGTGCCAGCATTCGGACAGCCGAGGGCTCGAACACTGAAGCTTTCTTT.

The gene calls are TRBV2 and TRBJ2-3; the match to TRBD1 covers 8 bases. The germline V gene has CDR1 SNHLY and CDR2 FYNNEI. J was trimmed by 3 bases and V by 8 bases; bases with no gene match: 4. The CDR3 is 13 amino acids. In nucleotides, the CDR3 is TGTGCCAGCGAGGACAGGGTGACAGATACGCAGTATTTT. This codes for CASEDRVTDTQYF.

The chain joins TRBV10-3 to TRBJ1-5, with 11 bases matching TRBD1. Germline assignment: CDR1 ENHRY and CDR2 SYGVKD. V lost 3 bases, J lost 5 bases, and 6 bases stayed unmatched. The CDR3 sequence is 16 residues long. Written as DNA, the CDR3 is TGTGCCATCAGTGAATACCGGGACAGGGGGGATCAGCCCCAGCATTTT. Its protein product is CAISEYRDRGDQPQHF.

The V gene is TRBV19, the J gene TRBJ2-2; 8 nucleotides align to TRBD2. Germline-derived CDR1 and CDR2 are LNHDA and SQIVND (reference sequence). CDR3 length equals 16 residues. V shed 2 bases and J 5 bases; nucleotides not matched to a gene: 7. The CDR3 DNA follows: TGTGCCAGTAGTATAAGGTCGGGGGGGCGAACCGGGGAGCTGTTTTTT. Amino acids: CASSIRSGGRTGELFF.

On this clone: The same CDR3 can be traced to other DNA sequences in this sample. The V gene is TRBV3-1 (or the pseudogene TRBV3-2), the J gene TRBJ2-3; 10 positions agree with TRBD2. The CDR3 runs 16 residues. V lost 2 bases and J lost 3; bases outside the gene matches: 5. Germline CDR1 reads LGHDT; CDR2 reads YNNKEL (reference sequence). As DNA, the CDR3 is TGTGCCAGCAGCCAACGAAGCGGGGGGGCGACAGATACGCAGTATTTT. Translation gives CASSQRSGGATDTQYF.

The V gene is TRBV18, the J gene TRBJ1-1, with D unresolved. Germline CDR1 is KGHSH and CDR2 is LQKENI. Trimming removed 6 bases from V and 1 base from J, with 18 bases in between. This CDR3 has 16 amino acids. The CDR3 loop reads CASSLLSTSRNTEAFF. CDR3 nucleotides: TGTGCCAGCTCGCTCCTTTCGACGTCTAGGAACACTGAAGCTTTCTTT.

This clone was seen only once. This chain joins TRBV19 and TRBJ1-1, with 8 bases identical to TRBD1. Germline loops: CDR1 LNHDA, CDR2 SQIVND (reference sequence). The junction had 7 bases not matched to a gene; V was cut back by 4 bases and J by 3 bases. The length of the CDR3 is 15 residues. The CDR3 DNA reads as TGTGCCAGTAGTACAGGGGGCGCATTAGACACTGAAGCTTTCTTT. Its protein is CASSTGGALDTEAFF.

The chain uses TRBV19 and TRBJ2-1; D perhaps matches TRBD1 (5 bases). Germline CDR1 and CDR2: LNHDA and SQIVND (reference sequence). V was cut by 7 bases and J by 1 base, with 14 bases left in between. This CDR3 comprises 15 residues. CDR3 sequence reads: CASNDATESYNEQFF. The DNA for the CDR3 is TGTGCCAGTAACGACGCGACAGAGTCCTACAATGAGCAGTTCTTC.

This chain links TRBV30 with TRBJ1-5; TRBD1 is a possible D gene (6 bases). Germline CDR1 and CDR2: GTSNPN and SVGIG (reference sequence). The CDR3 spans 14 residues. V lost 5 bases to trimming and J lost 0 bases, with 11 bases between them. The CDR3, as DNA: TGTGCCTGGGGGCAGGGGAATAGCAATCAGCCCCAGCATTTT. Amino acids: CAWGQGNSNQPQHF.

V and J are TRBV2 and TRBJ1-3; a weak D match, TRBD1 (5 bases). The CDR3 spans 14 residues. The ends were cut back, 10 bases at V and 0 bases at J, with 13 bases in the middle. The germline gives CDR1 SNHLY, CDR2 FYNNEI. This chain's CDR3 is CATMTVRSGNTIYF. CDR3 bases: TGTGCCACGATGACAGTTCGCTCTGGAAACACCATATATTTT.

V is TRBV3-1 (or the pseudogene TRBV3-2) and J is TRBJ2-7; 9 bases map to TRBD1. CDR3 length equals 13 residues. Germline CDR1 LGHDT, CDR2 YNNKEL (reference sequence). V shed 5 bases and J 6 bases; nucleotides not matched to a gene: 5. CDR3 bases: TGTGCCAGCAGCATGGGACAGGGCGGCGAGCAGTACTTC. Its translation is CASSMGQGGEQYF.

The CDR3 sequence: CASSLVAGVDTEAFF. The CDR3 nucleotides read TGCGCCAGCAGCTTGGTGGCGGGGGTCGACACTGAAGCTTTCTTT. The chain joins TRBV5-1 to TRBJ1-1, with D possibly matching TRBD1 (5 bases). Trimming shortened V by 0 bases and J by 3 bases, and 12 bases separated the two germline ends. The CDR3 is made up of 15 amino acids. The germline V gene has CDR1 SGHRS and CDR2 YFSETQ.

The chain has TRBV23-1 and TRBJ1-1; no clear D. TRBV23-1 is reported as an ORF; its role is uncertain. Trimming removed 7 bases from V and 6 bases from J, with 12 bases in between. This CDR3 spans 12 amino acids. This CDR3 is CASTLAGPEAFF. Written as DNA, the CDR3 is TGCGCCAGCACCCTAGCGGGCCCTGAAGCTTTCTTT.